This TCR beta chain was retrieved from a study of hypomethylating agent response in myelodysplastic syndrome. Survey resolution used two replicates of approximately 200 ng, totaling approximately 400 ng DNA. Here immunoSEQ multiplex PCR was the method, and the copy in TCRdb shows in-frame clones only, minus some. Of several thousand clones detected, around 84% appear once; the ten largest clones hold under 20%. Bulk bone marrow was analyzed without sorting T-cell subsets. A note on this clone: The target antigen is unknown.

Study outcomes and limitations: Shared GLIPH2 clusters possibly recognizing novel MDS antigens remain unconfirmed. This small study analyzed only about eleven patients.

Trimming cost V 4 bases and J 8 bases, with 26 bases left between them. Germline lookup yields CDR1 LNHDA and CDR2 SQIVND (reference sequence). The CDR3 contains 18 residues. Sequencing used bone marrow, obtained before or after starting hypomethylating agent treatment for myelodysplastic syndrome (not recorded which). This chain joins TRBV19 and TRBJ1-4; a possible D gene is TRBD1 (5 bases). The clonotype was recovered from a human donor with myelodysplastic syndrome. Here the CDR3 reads CASSTPDSARPAVEKLFF. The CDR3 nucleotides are TGTGCCAGTAGTACGCCCGACAGCGCCCGTCCGGCGGTGGAAAAACTGTTTTTT. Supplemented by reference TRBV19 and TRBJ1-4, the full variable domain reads DGGITQSPKYLFRKEGQNVTLSCEQNLNHDAMYWYRQDPGQGLRLIYYSQIVNDFQKGDIAEGYSVSREKKESFPLTVTSAQKNPTAFYLCASSTPDSARPAVEKLFFGSGTQLSVL.